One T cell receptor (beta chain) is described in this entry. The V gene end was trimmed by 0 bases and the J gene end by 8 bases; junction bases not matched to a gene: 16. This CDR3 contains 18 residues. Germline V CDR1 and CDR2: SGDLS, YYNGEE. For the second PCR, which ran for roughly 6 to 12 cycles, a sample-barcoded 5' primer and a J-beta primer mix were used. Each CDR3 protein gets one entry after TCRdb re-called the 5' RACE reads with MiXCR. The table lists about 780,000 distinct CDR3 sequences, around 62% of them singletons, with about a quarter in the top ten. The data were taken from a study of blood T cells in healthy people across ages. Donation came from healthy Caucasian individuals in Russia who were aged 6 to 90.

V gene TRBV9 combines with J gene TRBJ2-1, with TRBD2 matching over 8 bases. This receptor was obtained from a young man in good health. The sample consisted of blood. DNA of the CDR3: TGTGCCAGCAGCGTAGTCGGGGTGAGCGGGGGTCCGTGGGATGAGCAGTTCTTC. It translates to CASSVVGVSGGPWDEQFF.